These 10 T cell receptor beta chains originate from one sample sequenced in a study of T cell repertoires in cytomegalovirus infection. The antigens these receptors bind are not known. TCRdb re-analysed the reads in MiXCR, keeping a single row per CDR3 protein. The table has some 900,000 distinct CDR3 sequences, 32% seen once. Sequencing used cultured CD8+ T cells from PBMCs, obtained from culture after CMV antigen stimulation. Receptors originate from a human donor in good health (CMV status not recorded). Some clones in this sample may be carry-over from other donors' samples.

This rearrangement joins TRBV27 to TRBJ1-1; unclear D gene. V was pared by 3 bases and J by 8 bases, with 10 bases between. Germline CDR1 reads MNHEY; CDR2 reads SMNVEV (reference sequence). The CDR3 spans 12 residues. The chain's CDR3 is CASSFFGREAFF. The CDR3 DNA reads TGTGCCAGCAGTTTCTTCGGCAGAGAAGCTTTCTTT.

This clonotype was counted a few times. The rearrangement uses TRBV11-1 and TRBJ1-1, with D unresolved. CDR3 length: 14 residues. The germline gives CDR1 SGHAT, CDR2 FQDESV (reference sequence). Trimming removed 5 bases at V and 3 bases at J, with 13 bases between. As DNA, the CDR3 is TGTGCCAGCAGCGATGTGGCCTGGGACACTGAAGCTTTCTTT. Amino acid sequence: CASSDVAWDTEAFF. Variable domain in full (rest from reference TRBV11-1 and TRBJ1-1): EAEVAQSPRYKITEKSQAVAFWCDPISGHATLYWYRQILGQGPELLVQFQDESVVDDSQLPKDRFSAERLKGVDSTLKIQPAELGDSAMYLCASSDVAWDTEAFFGQGTRLTVV.

The genes are TRBV11-2 and TRBJ2-3; D might be TRBD1 (5 bases). V was shortened by 3 bases and J by 14 bases, with 12 bases between the two germline ends. There are 11 residues in the CDR3. In germline, CDR1 is SGHAT, CDR2 FQNNGV. The CDR3 region is CASSFQGNRYF. The CDR3 DNA reads as TGTGCCAGCAGCTTCCAGGGAAATAGGTATTTT. Using reference TRBV11-2 and TRBJ2-3 for the parts outside the CDR3, the full variable domain is EAGVAQSPRYKIIEKRQSVAFWCNPISGHATLYWYQQILGQGPKLLIQFQNNGVVDDSQLPKDRFSAERLKGVDSTLKIQPAKLEDSAVYLCASSFQGNRYFGPGTRLTVL.

The chain links TRBV7-9 to TRBJ2-1; possibly TRBD1 for D (6 bases). The germline V gene has CDR1 SEHNR and CDR2 FQNEAQ (reference sequence). The CDR3 spans 15 residues. Trimming cost V 6 bases and J 0 bases, with 12 bases left between them. CDR3 sequence: CASRTGTPSYNEQFF. CDR3 nucleotides: TGTGCCAGCAGGACCGGGACACCCTCCTACAATGAGCAGTTCTTC.

The genes are TRBV20-1 and TRBJ2-5, with 7 nucleotides matching TRBD2. The CDR3 is 14 residues long. Germline V gene data show CDR1 as DFQATT and CDR2 as SNEGSKA (reference sequence). After removal of 6 bases from V and 8 bases from J, the junction contained 15 bases not matched to a gene. In DNA, the CDR3 is TGCAGTGCCCGAGGGAGGGAAACCAAGAGAACCCAGTACTTC. This translates into CSARGRETKRTQYF.

The chain recombines TRBV7-3 with TRBJ2-1, with D possibly TRBD1 on 7 matching bases. The CDR3 is 14 amino acids. V shed 4 bases and J shed 9 bases, with 16 bases lying between them. The germline gives CDR1 SGHTA, CDR2 FQGTGA. CDR3 nucleotides: TGTGCCAGCAGCTCCCAGGGGGGAACGGGTGAGCAGTTCTTC. Amino acids: CASSSQGGTGEQFF.

The chain couples TRBV7-2 to TRBJ2-3; the match to TRBD1 covers 8 bases. Per germline, CDR1 SGHTA and CDR2 FQGNSA. CDR3 length: 16 residues. The junction had 6 bases not matched to a gene; V was cut back by 1 base and J by 3 bases. The CDR3 region is CASSLVPRGRTDTQYF. The DNA of the CDR3 is TGTGCCAGCAGCTTAGTCCCCAGGGGGCGAACAGATACGCAGTATTTT.

This clonotype was seen only a few times. The rearrangement uses TRBV7-9 and TRBJ2-2; D may be TRBD1 (6 bases). V shed 5 bases and J shed 7 bases, with 26 bases lying between them. Germline CDR1 is SEHNR and CDR2 is FQNEAQ (reference sequence). The CDR3 loop spans 18 amino acids. CDR3 DNA: TGTGCCAGCAGCCCGAGTAGTTACCAGGGGCGTTTGGTCGGGGAGCTGTTTTTT. Residues: CASSPSSYQGRLVGELFF.

The chain employs TRBV27 and TRBJ2-7; 11 nucleotides align to TRBD2. The CDR3 has 14 residues. Looked up from germline, CDR1 is MNHEY and CDR2 is SMNVEV (reference sequence). Trimming at V came to 6 bases and at J to 4 bases, leaving 5 bases not matched to a gene. The CDR3 spells CASSIAGGRYEQYV. In nucleotides, the CDR3 is TGTGCCAGCAGCATAGCGGGGGGGCGGTACGAGCAGTACGTC.

The table lists this clonotype with many counts. The chain couples TRBV7-2 to TRBJ1-1, with unresolved D. V lost 1 base, J lost 8 bases, and 11 bases lay in between. The CDR3 length is 13 residues. From germline, CDR1 is SGHTA and CDR2 FQGNSA. CDR3 nucleotide sequence: TGTGCCAGCAGCTTAGATTTCAGACCCGAAGCTTTCTTT. Its translation: CASSLDFRPEAFF.